This TCR beta chain was found in a study of cytomegalovirus exposure and HLA in healthy donors (dated by TCRdb to the late 2010s). About the study as a whole: An earlier analysis of a few hundred of the donors reported 250 to 350 Gb of sequence data and around 110 million unique TCR beta sequences obtained from around 170 million T cells. An early release covering approximately 600 HLA-typed donors comprised 300 to 350 gigabases of sequencing data and 65 million to 100 million unique TCR sequences. Among the approximately 400 genotyped donors, around 81% belonged to the genetic ancestry cluster associated with self-reported Caucasian donors. The study was designed to test whether signatures of past pathogen exposure could be identified by cataloging public T cell receptors. The study used immunosequencing to profile the T cell repertoires of around 600 subjects and linked those repertoires to cytomegalovirus serostatus. Along with the 666-subject first cohort, a separate validation cohort of roughly 110 different subjects was used. To predict cytomegalovirus infection status, the study brought together high-throughput TCR immunosequencing, statistical association of individual TCRs with disease status, and machine learning. In a later analysis, previously published TCR beta repertoires from roughly 710 donors were re-analyzed and high-resolution HLA genotyping was added so that TCR occurrence patterns could be studied. Rather than drawing on any new phenotypic data, the later analysis identified candidate immune exposures from TCR beta sequences and the way those sequences occurred across donors. An earlier analysis of about 600 of the donors used high-throughput TCR beta sequencing to judge whether each TCR beta V gene segment behaved as functional or pseudogenic. Donor age, sex, ethnicity and CMV serostatus were compiled together with the repertoire data. Genome-wide SNP genotypes for about 60% of the roughly 670 donors were used in a later genetic analysis, which treated that subset as a discovery cohort. All discovery cohort repertoires had been generated on a single sequencing platform. HLA typing covered class I and class II loci at four-digit resolution. The number of typed donors differed by locus: 629-630 for A, B, C, DRB1 and DQB1; 500 to 550 for DQA1; approximately 600 for DPA1; and roughly 450 for DPB1. Four or five DR-DQ haplotypes were handled as single units for association and clustering, since linkage in the cohort was strong. Among around 400 genotyped donors of the cohort, an average of roughly 230,000 unique TCR beta nucleotide sequences was sequenced per donor, of which roughly 18% were non-productive. Here is what the overall study found, with its caveats: The cohort was sequenced for TCR beta chains only, and without alpha or paired-chain data the features that could be detected were limited. When HLA alleles, especially DR and DQ, strongly co-occurred, attributing TCR associations to individual alleles was difficult. The authors suggested that the approach could potentially be extended to other disease states and immunological phenotypes. According to a later analysis, most CMV-associated TCR beta chains appeared to be HLA-restricted, and the HLA associations seemed to be driven largely by CMV exposure. Compared with equally common non-associated chains, HLA-associated TCR beta chains in a later analysis were more clonally expanded and had lower generation probabilities. The earlier analysis of about 600 of the donors excluded seventeen rarely observed V segments, including chromosome 9 orphons, because counts were too low. Immune exposure information for the cohort was limited to CMV serostatus. Most TCR sequences were observed very rarely across donors, whereas some public TCRs were present in many individuals. A group of highly shared sequence variants was considered likely to be a technical artifact of the sequencing pipeline. An earlier analysis of around 540 of the donors showed that most TCR beta V segments appeared in productive rearrangements either about 90% or about 30% of the time, which broadly matched IMGT annotations. A further reported finding was that TCR beta sequences accurately predicted the HLA-A and HLA-B alleles for most subjects in the first cohort. Cytomegalovirus status was reported to be diagnosed by the classifier with high specificity and sensitivity in both the original and validation cohorts. A later genetic analysis reported fewer N-insertions in productive TCRs among donors in an Asian-associated ancestry cluster than the roughly 690-donor mean. A later genetic analysis associated a missense DCLRE1C variant with V-gene and J-gene trimming of TCR beta chains, and an independent cohort replicated the association. In a later analysis, 15,000 to 20,000 TCR beta sequences were associated with specific HLA alleles at a false discovery rate of 0.05. Presence/absence analyses assumed roughly uniform sequencing depth across donors, an assumption that may not hold. In the study, around 150 TCR beta chains were listed as associated with cytomegalovirus. Because some donors lacked HLA typing at each locus, the association tests relied only on the typed subset. Linkage disequilibrium might explain the correlated functional status among segregating V segments, but an unknown experimental factor could not be excluded. Several of the top co-occurrence clusters appeared to be linked to parvovirus B19, influenza, CMV and Epstein-Barr virus, according to a later analysis. In a later analysis, TCR association rates were found to vary across HLA loci, with the most associated TCRs seen for DRB1 alleles and the fewest for HLA-C alleles. A few of the identified cytomegalovirus-associated TCR beta chains were confirmed in vitro to be specific for cytomegalovirus antigens.

The cohort was made up of roughly 670 healthy bone marrow donors. At the time of sampling, all cohort members were nominally healthy, though unrecorded immune exposures were likely present. The donor was CMV seropositive and was included in the group of 250 to 350 seropositive cohort members. Every donor gave a peripheral blood sample, and the peripheral blood mononuclear cells from that sample were used for TCR beta sequencing. The Qiagen DNeasy Blood Extraction Kit was used to extract genomic DNA from the blood cell samples. Library prep was done by the immunoSEQ multiplex PCR assay. For the multiplex PCR, a mixture combining 60 forward primers for TCR Vbeta segments and 13 reverse primers for TCR Jbeta segments was used. Amplification of the CDR3 region of rearranged TCR beta genes was performed with a multiplex PCR assay on genomic DNA. The Illumina HiSeq System was used to sequence the amplified TCR beta libraries as 87-base-pair reads. As for how the authors treated the data: In a later analysis, 80 million or so unique TCR beta chains were counted across the roughly 700 repertoires, and around 11 million of these chains were shared by at least two donors. To remove PCR and sequencing errors, raw reads were error-corrected and collapsed into unique sequences using a nearest-neighbor algorithm that merged closely related sequences. Alignment of CDR3 sequences to IMGT reference sequences was used to assign V, D and J gene segments. For a sequence to be retained, a match of at least six nucleotides was required to both a V gene segment and a J gene segment. Rearrangements were called productive when the CDR3 lacked stop codons and stayed in frame with V and J; all others were non-productive. Following IMGT convention, CDR3 was defined as the stretch from the second conserved V-encoded cysteine to the conserved J-encoded phenylalanine. The earlier analysis of 500 to 650 of the donors excluded any sequence lacking an unambiguous match to a single V gene segment. An earlier analysis of 550 to 650 of the donors classified V segments as functional when productive rearrangements were above 56.7% and as segregating when the standard deviation between donors was above 5%. To diagnose cytomegalovirus status from the catalog of TCR beta chain sequences, a statistical classification framework was built. In a later analysis, V and J genes were assigned by comparing TCR nucleotide sequences against IMGT/GENE-DB human TR gene sequences. The TCRdist pipeline was used in a later analysis to assign CDR3 sequences and most-parsimonious VDJ recombination scenarios. In a later analysis, each TCR beta chain was defined by its CDR3 amino acid sequence together with its V-gene family, and reads lacking a unique V-gene family were excluded. In a later analysis, 500 to 700 highly shared, low-generation-probability nucleotide sequences were removed to address suspected cross-contamination and a sequencing artifact. For each public chain, a later analysis derived a clonal expansion index from normalized ranks of inferred template counts within each repertoire. In a later analysis, generation probabilities were computed with a VDJ recombination model fitted to out-of-frame rearrangements, and the resulting probabilities were checked against IGoR. In a later analysis, TCR-TCR, TCR-HLA and TCR-CMV co-occurrence was scored with hypergeometric tests, and a repertoire-size bias correction was applied to TCR pairs. A later analysis estimated false discovery rates by permuting HLA or CMV assignments 20 times. In a later analysis, co-occurring TCRs were grouped with DBSCAN, and TCRdist sequence similarity was added when clustering was performed within HLA-allele-positive subsets. For co-occurrence clustering, repertoires with fewer than 30,000 or more than 120,000 public chains were excluded, along with 5 or 6 repertoires with anomalous nucleotide sharing. Here the immuneACCESS table is served through TCRdb, limited to in-frame sequences with V and J called. Missing clones are a known gap in these copies; in checked studies unresolved V genes cover under half, and the rest lacks a known reason. V and J calls and clone size are those listed in that table; D and trimming were worked out from the DNA. For this sample there are about 160,000 clones; around 84% appear just once. The ten largest clonotypes hold 6.4% of the sample.

Comments on this clone: The antigen it recognizes is unknown. One base away there is no much larger clone; base qualities are not given.

The source material was PBMCs. This TCR was sampled from a man aged 45-60 years in good health and CMV-seropositive.

The CDR3 reads CASSQEGEGNTF. The nucleotides are TGTGCCAGCAGCCAAGAAGGGGAGGGGAACACCTTC. The receptor chain draws on TRBV4-2 and TRBJ1-2; the D gene is possibly TRBD1, with 5 bases matching. Trimming takes 0 bases from V and 12 bases from J, and the germline ends sit 11 bases apart. Spanning cysteine to phenylalanine, the CDR3 consists of 12 amino acids. The only DNA kept is the CDR3, 36 bases in frame from the first base. The germline V gene provides CDR1 LGHNA and CDR2 YNFKEQ.